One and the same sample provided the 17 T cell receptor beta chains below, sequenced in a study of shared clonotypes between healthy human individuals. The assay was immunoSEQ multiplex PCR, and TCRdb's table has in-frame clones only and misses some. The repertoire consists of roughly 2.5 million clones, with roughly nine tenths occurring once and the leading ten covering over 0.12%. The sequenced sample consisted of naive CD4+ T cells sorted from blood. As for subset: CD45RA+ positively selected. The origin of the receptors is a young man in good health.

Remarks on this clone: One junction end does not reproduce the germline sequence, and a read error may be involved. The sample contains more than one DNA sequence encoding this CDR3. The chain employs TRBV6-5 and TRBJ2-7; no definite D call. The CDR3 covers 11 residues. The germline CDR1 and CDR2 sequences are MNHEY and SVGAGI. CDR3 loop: CASSNSYEQYF. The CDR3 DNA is TGTGCCAGCAGTAACTCCTACGAGCAGTACTTC.

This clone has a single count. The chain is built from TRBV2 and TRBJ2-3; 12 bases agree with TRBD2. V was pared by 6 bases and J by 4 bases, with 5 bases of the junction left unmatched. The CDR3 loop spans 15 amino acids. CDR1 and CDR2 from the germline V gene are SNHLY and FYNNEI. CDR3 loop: CASRRLAGDADTQYF. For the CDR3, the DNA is TGTGCCAGCAGGAGACTAGCGGGAGACGCAGATACGCAGTATTTT.

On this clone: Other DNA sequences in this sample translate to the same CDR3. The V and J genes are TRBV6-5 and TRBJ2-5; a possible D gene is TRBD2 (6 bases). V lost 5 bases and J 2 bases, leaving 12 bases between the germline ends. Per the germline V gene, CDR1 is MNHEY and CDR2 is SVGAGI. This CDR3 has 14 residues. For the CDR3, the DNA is TGTGCCAGCAGTCGCGGGACTGATCAAGAGACCCAGTACTTC. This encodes CASSRGTDQETQYF.

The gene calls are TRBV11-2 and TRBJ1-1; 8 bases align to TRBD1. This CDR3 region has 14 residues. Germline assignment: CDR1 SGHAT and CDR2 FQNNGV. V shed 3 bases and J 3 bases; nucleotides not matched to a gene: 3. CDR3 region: CASSFSTGDTEAFF. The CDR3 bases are TGTGCCAGCAGCTTTTCGACAGGGGACACTGAAGCTTTCTTT.

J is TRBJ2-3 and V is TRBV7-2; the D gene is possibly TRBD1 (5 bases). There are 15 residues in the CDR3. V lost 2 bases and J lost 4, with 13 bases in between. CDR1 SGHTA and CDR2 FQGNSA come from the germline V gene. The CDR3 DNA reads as TGTGCCAGCAGCTTACAAGGGGTAAAGTCAGATACGCAGTATTTT. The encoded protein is CASSLQGVKSDTQYF.

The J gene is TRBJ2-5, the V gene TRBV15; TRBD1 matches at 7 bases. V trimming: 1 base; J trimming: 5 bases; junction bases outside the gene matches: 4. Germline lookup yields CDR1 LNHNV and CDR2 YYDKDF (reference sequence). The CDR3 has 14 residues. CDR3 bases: TGTGCCACCAGCAGAGTACAGGGGATGGAGACCCAGTACTTC. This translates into CATSRVQGMETQYF. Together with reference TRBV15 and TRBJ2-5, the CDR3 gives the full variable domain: DAMVIQNPRYQVTQFGKPVTLSCSQTLNHNVMYWYQQKSSQAPKLLFHYYDKDFNNEADTPDNFQSRRPNTSFCFLDIRSPGLGDTAMYLCATSRVQGMETQYFGPGTRLLVL.

CDR3 residues: CASSQLQGPYEQYF. The CDR3 DNA reads as TGCGCCAGCAGCCAACTACAGGGACCCTACGAGCAGTACTTC. The J gene is TRBJ2-7, the V gene TRBV4-3; D is possibly TRBD1 (6 bases). The CDR3 extends over 14 amino acids. Germline V gene sequence: CDR1 LGHNA, CDR2 YSLEER. V was pared by 2 bases and J by 2 bases, with 10 bases between.

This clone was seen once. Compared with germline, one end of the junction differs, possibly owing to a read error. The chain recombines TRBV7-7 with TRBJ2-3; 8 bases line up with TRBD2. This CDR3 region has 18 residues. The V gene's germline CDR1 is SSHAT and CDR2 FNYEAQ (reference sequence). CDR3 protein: CASSSAPTSGLSTDTQYF. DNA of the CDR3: TGTGCTAGCAGCTCAGCTCCTACTAGCGGATTAAGCACAGATACGCAGTATTTT.

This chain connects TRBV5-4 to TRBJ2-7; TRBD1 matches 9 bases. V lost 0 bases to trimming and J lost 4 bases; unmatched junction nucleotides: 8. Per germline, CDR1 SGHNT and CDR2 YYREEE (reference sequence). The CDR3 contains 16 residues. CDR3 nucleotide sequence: TGTGCCAGCAGCTTGGGCCCGGACAGGGGAGGGTACGAGCAGTACTTC. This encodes CASSLGPDRGGYEQYF.

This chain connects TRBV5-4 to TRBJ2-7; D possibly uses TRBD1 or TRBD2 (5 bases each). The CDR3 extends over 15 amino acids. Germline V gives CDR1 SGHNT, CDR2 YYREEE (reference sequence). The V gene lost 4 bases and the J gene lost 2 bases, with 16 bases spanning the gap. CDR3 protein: CASSARAQGTYEQYF. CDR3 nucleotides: TGTGCCAGCAGCGCGAGGGCGCAGGGTACCTACGAGCAGTACTTC.

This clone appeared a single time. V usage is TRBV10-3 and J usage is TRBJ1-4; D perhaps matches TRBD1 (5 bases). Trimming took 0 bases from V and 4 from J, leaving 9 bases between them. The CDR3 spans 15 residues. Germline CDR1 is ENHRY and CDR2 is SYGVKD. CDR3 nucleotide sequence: TGTGCCATCAGTGAGTCCGACAGACATAATGAAAAACTGTTTTTT. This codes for CAISESDRHNEKLFF.

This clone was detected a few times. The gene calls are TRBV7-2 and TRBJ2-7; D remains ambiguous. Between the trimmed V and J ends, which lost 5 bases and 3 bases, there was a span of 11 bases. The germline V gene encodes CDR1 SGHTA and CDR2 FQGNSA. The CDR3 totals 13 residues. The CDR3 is CASSPPTGYEQYF. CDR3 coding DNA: TGTGCCAGCAGCCCGCCCACGGGCTACGAGCAGTACTTC.

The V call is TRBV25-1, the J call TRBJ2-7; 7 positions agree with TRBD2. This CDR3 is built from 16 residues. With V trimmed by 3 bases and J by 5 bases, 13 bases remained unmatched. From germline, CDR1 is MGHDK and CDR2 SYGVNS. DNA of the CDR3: TGTGCCAGCAGTGATGTCGGGTTTGGGGGAGGGGACGAGCAGTACTTC. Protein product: CASSDVGFGGGDEQYF.

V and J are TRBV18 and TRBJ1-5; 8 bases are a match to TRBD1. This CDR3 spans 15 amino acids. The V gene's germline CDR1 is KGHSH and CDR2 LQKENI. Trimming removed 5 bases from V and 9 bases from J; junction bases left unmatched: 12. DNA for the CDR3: TGTGCCAGCTCATCGGAGACAGGGGCCGCTTGGCCCCAGCATTTT. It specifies CASSSETGAAWPQHF.

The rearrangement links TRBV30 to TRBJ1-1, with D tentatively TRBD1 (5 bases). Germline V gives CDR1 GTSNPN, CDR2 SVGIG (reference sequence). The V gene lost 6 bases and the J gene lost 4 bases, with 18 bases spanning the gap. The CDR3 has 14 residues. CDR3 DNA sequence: TGTGCCTGTATTCCGGGACCCCGGAGCACTGAAGCTTTCTTT. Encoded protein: CACIPGPRSTEAFF. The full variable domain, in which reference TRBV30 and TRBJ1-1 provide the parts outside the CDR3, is SQTIHQWPATLVQPVGSPLSLECTVEGTSNPNLYWYRQAAGRGLQLLFYSVGIGQISSEVPQNLSASRPQDRQFILSSKKLLLSDSGFYLCACIPGPRSTEAFFGQGTRLTVV.

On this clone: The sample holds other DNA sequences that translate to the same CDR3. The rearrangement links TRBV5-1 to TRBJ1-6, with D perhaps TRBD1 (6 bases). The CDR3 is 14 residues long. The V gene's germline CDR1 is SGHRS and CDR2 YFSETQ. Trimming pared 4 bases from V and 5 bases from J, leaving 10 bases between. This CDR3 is CASSGTGNNSPLHF. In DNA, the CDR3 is TGCGCCAGCAGCGGTACAGGGAATAATTCACCCCTCCACTTT.

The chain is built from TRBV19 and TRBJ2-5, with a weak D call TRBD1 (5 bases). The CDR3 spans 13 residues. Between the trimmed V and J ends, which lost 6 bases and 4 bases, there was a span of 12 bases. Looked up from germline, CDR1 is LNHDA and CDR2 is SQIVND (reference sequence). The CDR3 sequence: CASRGLNGETQYF. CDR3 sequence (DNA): TGTGCCAGTAGGGGGCTAAACGGAGAGACCCAGTACTTC.